The 25 T cell receptor beta chains reported below all come from one sample, sequenced in a study of identical twins (dated by TCRdb to between 2015 and 2016). The library was made by 5' RACE. TCRdb names Illumina HiSeq 2000 as the instrument used. TCRdb trimmed the raw reads at Q25, called clones with MiXCR and kept productive beta chains. Identical CDR3 proteins give one entry, which carries the most common genes and DNA. The sample table shows hundreds of thousands of distinct CDR3 sequences, and roughly 6% are seen once. The top ten clones comprise roughly 1.6% of the sample. Sequencing was done on a sample of naive T cells sorted from blood. Read against the paper, the sample's cell subset or site label means: cells isolated with a human naive T-cell isolation kit. The origin of the receptors is a man aged 18 to 30 in good health.

Ten or more counts support this clonotype. The CDR3 is CASSLNHNTEAFF. CDR3 DNA sequence: TGCGCCAGCAGCTTGAATCACAACACTGAAGCTTTCTTT. V is TRBV5-1 and J is TRBJ1-1; the D is unclear. This CDR3 is 13 amino acids long. Trimming removed 1 base from V and 2 bases from J, with 6 bases in between. Per the germline V gene, CDR1 is SGHRS and CDR2 is YFSETQ.

This clonotype appeared a few times. The gene calls are TRBV29-1 and TRBJ1-2; D gene unclear. Germline CDR1 is SQVTM and CDR2 is ANQGSEA. The ends were cut back, 3 bases at V and 8 bases at J, with 19 bases in the middle. This CDR3 is built from 14 residues. CDR3 sequence reads: CSVEGPARVGGYTF. As DNA, the CDR3 is TGCAGCGTTGAGGGCCCGGCGAGGGTTGGCGGCTACACCTTC. Based on the CDR3 plus reference TRBV29-1 and TRBJ1-2, the full variable domain is SAVISQKPSRDICQRGTSLTIQCQVDSQVTMMFWYRQQPGQSLTLIATANQGSEATYESGFVIDKFPISRPNLTFSTLTVSNMSPEDSSIYLCSVEGPARVGGYTFGSGTRLTVV.

This clonotype was observed a few times. The rearrangement links TRBV5-1 to TRBJ1-1; 12 positions agree with TRBD1. This CDR3 has 15 residues. V was pared by 3 bases and J by 4 bases, with 4 bases of the junction left unmatched. Germline CDR1 and CDR2: SGHRS and YFSETQ. The CDR3 DNA follows: TGCGCCAGCAGCTGGGACAGGGGGCTGGGCACTGAAGCTTTCTTT. It translates to CASSWDRGLGTEAFF.

This clonotype has just a few counts. V is TRBV27 and J is TRBJ2-7; 13 nucleotides line up with TRBD2. Trimming took 10 bases from V and 2 from J; bases not matched to a gene: 5. The CDR3 has 14 residues. Germline CDR1 reads MNHEY; CDR2 reads SMNVEV (reference sequence). The CDR3 region is CATRGLAGPYEQYF. CDR3 in DNA: TGTGCCACCAGGGGACTAGCGGGACCCTACGAGCAGTACTTC.

The chain has TRBV7-9 and TRBJ2-2, with D maybe TRBD2 (5 bases). The CDR3 sequence is 15 residues long. V gave up 6 bases and J gave up 6 bases, with 17 bases separating them. The germline V gene encodes CDR1 SEHNR and CDR2 FQNEAQ (reference sequence). The CDR3 sequence: CASSSFRGYPGELFF. Here the CDR3 DNA reads TGTGCCAGCAGTTCATTTCGGGGTTACCCCGGGGAGCTGTTTTTT.

The CDR3 region is CASSPQAAGLAEQFF. DNA of the CDR3: TGTGCCAGCTCACCACAAGCAGCCGGCTTGGCTGAGCAGTTCTTC. The rearrangement links TRBV18 to TRBJ2-1; D not resolved. Trimming shortened V by 1 base and J by 9 bases, and 16 bases separated the two germline ends. In germline, CDR1 is KGHSH, CDR2 LQKENI. The CDR3 length is 15 residues.

This clonotype has at least ten counts. The CDR3 bases are TGCGCCAGCAGCTTGCAGCAGACCTATGGCTACACCTTC. It translates to CASSLQQTYGYTF. The rearrangement links TRBV5-1 to TRBJ1-2, with unresolved D. From germline, CDR1 is SGHRS and CDR2 YFSETQ. The CDR3 loop spans 13 amino acids. Trimming took off 1 base at V and 4 bases at J, with 8 bases between the two ends. Full variable domain (outside the CDR3, taken from reference TRBV5-1 and TRBJ1-2): KAGVTQTPRYLIKTRGQQVTLSCSPISGHRSVSWYQQTPGQGLQFLFEYFSETQRNKGNFPGRFSGRQFSNSRSEMNVSTLELGDSALYLCASSLQQTYGYTFGSGTRLTVV.

This clonotype was seen ten or more times. V gene TRBV5-1 combines with J gene TRBJ2-2; 7 nucleotides agree with TRBD1. Trimming took 4 bases from V and 8 from J; bases not matched to a gene: 8. Germline-derived CDR1 and CDR2 are SGHRS and YFSETQ. There are 14 residues in the CDR3. The CDR3 reads CASSPTGTAGELFF. DNA of the CDR3: TGCGCCAGCAGCCCGACCGGGACAGCGGGGGAGCTGTTTTTT.

This clonotype was observed a handful of times. The chain combines TRBV27 with TRBJ2-1; 7 bases are a match to TRBD2. The J segment lost 4 bases and the V segment lost 5 bases, leaving 14 bases of the junction unmatched. CDR1 is MNHEY and CDR2 is SMNVEV in the germline V gene (reference sequence). The CDR3 extends over 17 amino acids. This chain's CDR3 is CASSPSGARSEYNEQFF. The DNA of the CDR3 is TGTGCCAGCAGTCCCAGCGGGGCCAGATCGGAATACAATGAGCAGTTCTTC.

This clonotype appeared many times. CDR3: CASSVPSGANVLTF. The CDR3 DNA is TGTGCCAGCAGTGTCCCATCTGGGGCCAACGTCCTGACTTTC. The chain carries TRBV6-1 and TRBJ2-6, with no clear D. CDR3 length equals 14 residues. Germline loops: CDR1 MNHNS, CDR2 SASEGT. The V end lost 4 bases, the J end lost 1 base, and 5 bases lay between the germline ends.

The chain carries TRBV20-1 and TRBJ2-7; D could derive from TRBD1 or TRBD2 (5 bases each). The germline gives CDR1 DFQATT, CDR2 SNEGSKA (reference sequence). The CDR3 covers 13 residues. Between the trimmed V and J ends, which lost 6 bases and 7 bases, there was a span of 19 bases. The CDR3 sequence: CSAPGTPSLEQYF. CDR3 DNA sequence: TGCAGTGCACCCGGGACCCCCTCATTAGAGCAGTACTTC.

This clonotype occurred many times. The chain couples TRBV12-3 or TRBV12-4 to TRBJ2-1, with 8 positions matching TRBD2. The CDR3 is 11 residues long. The V and J ends lost 6 bases and 10 bases, in that order; junction bases with no gene match: 2. The CDR3 nucleotides read TGTGCCAGCAGGGCGGGGGGAGAGCAGTTCTTC. It is translated as CASRAGGEQFF.

This clonotype was found many times. This chain joins TRBV7-3 and TRBJ2-2; a weak D match, TRBD1 (6 bases). Germline CDR1 SGHTA, CDR2 FQGTGA. CDR3 size: 18 residues. V gave up 6 bases and J gave up 3 bases, with 23 bases separating them. The CDR3 nucleotides are TGTGCCAGCAGTTCAAGACTTACAGGGAGATCGGACACCGGGGAGCTGTTTTTT. Protein: CASSSRLTGRSDTGELFF.

This clonotype was observed many times. The chain links TRBV20-1 to TRBJ2-3, with 10 bases that match TRBD2. The CDR3 is made up of 15 amino acids. V shed 1 base, J shed 5 bases, and the junction held 6 bases outside the gene matches. Looked up from germline, CDR1 is DFQATT and CDR2 is SNEGSKA (reference sequence). The CDR3 here is CSARAKREGRDTQYF. In DNA form, the CDR3 reads TGCAGTGCTAGAGCCAAGCGGGAGGGCCGAGATACGCAGTATTTT.

The chain couples TRBV7-9 to TRBJ1-6; D remains ambiguous. The CDR3 is 15 amino acids. V shed 0 bases and J shed 10 bases, with 13 bases lying between them. In germline, CDR1 is SEHNR, CDR2 FQNEAQ (reference sequence). CDR3 sequence (DNA): TGTGCCAGCAGCTTAGCTGGGCAGGAGAAGTCACCCCTCCACTTT. Amino acid sequence: CASSLAGQEKSPLHF.

This clonotype appeared many times. The V gene is TRBV15, the J gene TRBJ2-1; D may be TRBD1 (5 bases). The V end was cut by 1 base, the J end by 7 bases, with 17 bases between. Looked up from germline, CDR1 is LNHNV and CDR2 is YYDKDF (reference sequence). The CDR3 is made up of 16 amino acids. CDR3 amino acids: CATSRVTGALVNEQFF. CDR3 nucleotides: TGTGCCACCAGCAGAGTAACAGGAGCGCTCGTTAATGAGCAGTTCTTC.

This chain joins TRBV7-9 and TRBJ2-3; 7 bases fit TRBD1. CDR1 SEHNR and CDR2 FQNEAQ come from the germline V gene (reference sequence). The CDR3 is made up of 14 amino acids. Trimming at V came to 11 bases and at J to 0 bases, leaving 8 bases not matched to a gene. The CDR3, as DNA: TGTGCCGGGGACAGCACTGGCAGCACAGATACGCAGTATTTT. Protein sequence: CAGDSTGSTDTQYF.

The gene calls are TRBV12-3 or TRBV12-4 and TRBJ2-1; D possibly corresponds to TRBD2 (5 bases). Trimming stripped 3 bases from V and 5 bases from J, with 14 bases between. This CDR3 comprises 15 residues. The CDR3 loop reads CASSLRAGGHNEQFF. Here the CDR3 DNA reads TGTGCCAGCAGTTTGAGGGCCGGAGGCCACAATGAGCAGTTCTTC.

The genes are TRBV14 and TRBJ2-6; D uncertain. Germline assignment: CDR1 SGHDN and CDR2 FVKESK. V lost 6 bases and J 2 bases, leaving 11 bases between the germline ends. This CDR3 is built from 15 residues. CDR3 sequence (DNA): TGTGCCAGCAGGCCGGAGAGAACTGGGGCCAACGTCCTGACTTTC. The encoded protein is CASRPERTGANVLTF.

This clonotype was seen only a few times. The gene calls are TRBV19 and TRBJ1-1; 8 bases line up with TRBD1. V shed 7 bases, J shed 8 bases, and the junction held 3 bases outside the gene matches. CDR1 is LNHDA, CDR2 SQIVND, per germline (reference sequence). This CDR3 spans 11 amino acids. CDR3 coding DNA: TGTGCCAGTATTGCAGGGGGCGAAGCTTTCTTT. Translated: CASIAGGEAFF.

This clonotype was detected ten times or more. V is TRBV20-1 and J is TRBJ2-1, with D hard to call. CDR1 and CDR2 from the germline V gene are DFQATT and SNEGSKA (reference sequence). The V gene lost 0 bases and the J gene lost 5 bases, with 8 bases spanning the gap. This CDR3 spans 13 amino acids. The CDR3 protein is CSARDWSDNEQFF. The CDR3 DNA reads TGCAGTGCTAGAGATTGGTCGGACAATGAGCAGTTCTTC.

This clonotype has more than one count but fewer than ten. The CDR3 loop reads CASSSTPGETQYF. The CDR3 DNA sequence: TGTGCCAGCAGCTCGACTCCAGGGGAGACCCAGTACTTC. The V and J genes are TRBV5-6 and TRBJ2-5; perhaps TRBD1 as D (5 bases). The germline gives CDR1 SGHDT, CDR2 YYEEEE. V gave up 3 bases and J gave up 5 bases, with 11 bases separating them. The CDR3 is made up of 13 amino acids.

This clonotype occurred many times. V gene TRBV7-2 combines with J gene TRBJ2-3; D is ambiguous. Germline-derived CDR1 and CDR2 are SGHTA and FQGNSA. This CDR3 has 12 residues. Between the trimmed V and J ends, which lost 5 bases and 2 bases, there was a span of 5 bases. The CDR3 DNA sequence: TGTGCCAGCAGCCAACTCACAGATACGCAGTATTTT. Encoded protein: CASSQLTDTQYF.

This clonotype was recorded at least ten times. The chain has TRBV9 and TRBJ2-1, with unresolved D. The CDR3 length is 11 residues. Trimming removed 1 base from V and 8 bases from J, with 4 bases in between. In germline, CDR1 is SGDLS, CDR2 YYNGEE. CDR3: CASSVSDEQFF. The CDR3 DNA reads as TGTGCCAGCAGCGTATCTGATGAGCAGTTCTTC.

The chain joins TRBV5-5 to TRBJ1-2; D might be TRBD1 (6 bases). Trimming took 0 bases from V and 4 from J, leaving 13 bases between them. CDR1 SGHKS and CDR2 YYEKEE come from the germline V gene (reference sequence). CDR3 size: 15 residues. The CDR3 protein is CASSLALGASYGYTF. In DNA, the CDR3 is TGTGCCAGCAGCTTGGCCCTGGGGGCAAGCTATGGCTACACCTTC.